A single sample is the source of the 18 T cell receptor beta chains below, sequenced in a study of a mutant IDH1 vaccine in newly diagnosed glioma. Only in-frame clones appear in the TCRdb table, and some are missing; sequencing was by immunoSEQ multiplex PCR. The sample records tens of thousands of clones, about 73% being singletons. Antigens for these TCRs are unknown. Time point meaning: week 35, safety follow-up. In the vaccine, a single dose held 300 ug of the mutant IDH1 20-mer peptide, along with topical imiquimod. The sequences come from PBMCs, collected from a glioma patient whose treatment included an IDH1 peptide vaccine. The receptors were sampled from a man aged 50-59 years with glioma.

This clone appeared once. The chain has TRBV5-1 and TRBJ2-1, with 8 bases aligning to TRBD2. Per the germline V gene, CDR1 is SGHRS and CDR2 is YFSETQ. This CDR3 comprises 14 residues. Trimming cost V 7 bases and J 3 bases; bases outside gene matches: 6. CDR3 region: CASLPGLGYNEQFF. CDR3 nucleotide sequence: TGCGCCAGCCTCCCGGGACTAGGCTACAATGAGCAGTTCTTC. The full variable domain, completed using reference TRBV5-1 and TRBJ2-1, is KAGVTQTPRYLIKTRGQQVTLSCSPISGHRSVSWYQQTPGQGLQFLFEYFSETQRNKGNFPGRFSGRQFSNSRSEMNVSTLELGDSALYLCASLPGLGYNEQFFGPGTRLTVL.

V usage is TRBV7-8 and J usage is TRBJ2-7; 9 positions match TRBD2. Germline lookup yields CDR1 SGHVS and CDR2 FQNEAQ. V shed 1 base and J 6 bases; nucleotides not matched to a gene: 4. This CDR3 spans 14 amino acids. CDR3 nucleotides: TGTGCCAGCAGCTTAGGGGGACTAGCAAGCGAGCAGTACTTC. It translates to CASSLGGLASEQYF.

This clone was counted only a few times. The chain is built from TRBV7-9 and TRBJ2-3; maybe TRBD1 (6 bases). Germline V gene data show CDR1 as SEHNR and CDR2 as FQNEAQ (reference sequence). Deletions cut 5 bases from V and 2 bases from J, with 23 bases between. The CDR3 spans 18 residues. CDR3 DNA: TGTGCCAGCAGCCCAACACAAGGACACAGGGATTCCACAGATACGCAGTATTTT. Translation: CASSPTQGHRDSTDTQYF.

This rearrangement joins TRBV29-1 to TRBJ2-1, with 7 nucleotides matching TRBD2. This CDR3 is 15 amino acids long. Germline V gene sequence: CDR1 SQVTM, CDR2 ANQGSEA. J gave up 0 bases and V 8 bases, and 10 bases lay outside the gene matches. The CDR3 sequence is CSPRPLADSYNEQFF. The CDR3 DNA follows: TGCAGCCCCAGGCCGCTAGCGGACTCCTACAATGAGCAGTTCTTC.

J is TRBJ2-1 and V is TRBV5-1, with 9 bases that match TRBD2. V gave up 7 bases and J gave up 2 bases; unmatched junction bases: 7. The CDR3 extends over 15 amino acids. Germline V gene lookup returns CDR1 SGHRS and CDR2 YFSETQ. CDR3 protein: CASAQGLATYNEQFF. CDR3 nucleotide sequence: TGCGCCAGCGCCCAGGGACTAGCAACCTACAATGAGCAGTTCTTC.

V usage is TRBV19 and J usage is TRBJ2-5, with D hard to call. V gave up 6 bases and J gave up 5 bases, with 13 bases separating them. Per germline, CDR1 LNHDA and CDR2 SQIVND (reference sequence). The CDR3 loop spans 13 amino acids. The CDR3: CASRPGNRETQYF. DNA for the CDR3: TGTGCCAGTAGACCGGGCAACCGGGAGACCCAGTACTTC.

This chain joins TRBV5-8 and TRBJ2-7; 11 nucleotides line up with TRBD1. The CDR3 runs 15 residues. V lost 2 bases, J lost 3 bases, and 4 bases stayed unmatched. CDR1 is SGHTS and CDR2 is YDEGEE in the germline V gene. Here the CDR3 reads CASSLGQGAVYEQYF. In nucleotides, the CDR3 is TGTGCCAGCAGCTTAGGACAGGGGGCTGTCTACGAGCAGTACTTC.

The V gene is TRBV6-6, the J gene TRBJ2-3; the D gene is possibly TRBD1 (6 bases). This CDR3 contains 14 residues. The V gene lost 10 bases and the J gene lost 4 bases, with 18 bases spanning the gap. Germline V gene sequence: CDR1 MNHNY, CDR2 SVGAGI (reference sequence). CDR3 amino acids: CATAVLGGSDTQYF. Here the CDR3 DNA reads TGTGCCACAGCAGTTCTTGGGGGCTCAGATACGCAGTATTTT.

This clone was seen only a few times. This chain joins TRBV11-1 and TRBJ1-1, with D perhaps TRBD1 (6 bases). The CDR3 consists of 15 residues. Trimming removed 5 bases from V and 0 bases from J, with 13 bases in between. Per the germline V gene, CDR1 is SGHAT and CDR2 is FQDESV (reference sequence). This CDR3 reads CASSPGTTMNTEAFF. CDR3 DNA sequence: TGTGCCAGCAGCCCCGGGACAACTATGAACACTGAAGCTTTCTTT.

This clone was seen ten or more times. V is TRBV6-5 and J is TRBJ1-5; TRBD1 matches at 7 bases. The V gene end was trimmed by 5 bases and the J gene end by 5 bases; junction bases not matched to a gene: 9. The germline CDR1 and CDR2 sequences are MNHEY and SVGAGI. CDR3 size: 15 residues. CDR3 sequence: CASSNRDSPYQPQHF. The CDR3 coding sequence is TGTGCCAGCAGTAATCGGGACAGCCCCTATCAGCCCCAGCATTTT.

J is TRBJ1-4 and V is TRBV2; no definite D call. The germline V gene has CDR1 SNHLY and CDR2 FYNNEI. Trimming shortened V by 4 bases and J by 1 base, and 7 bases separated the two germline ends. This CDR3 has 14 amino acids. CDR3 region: CASSATRTNEKLFF. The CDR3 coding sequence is TGTGCCAGCAGTGCGACGCGAACTAATGAAAAACTGTTTTTT.

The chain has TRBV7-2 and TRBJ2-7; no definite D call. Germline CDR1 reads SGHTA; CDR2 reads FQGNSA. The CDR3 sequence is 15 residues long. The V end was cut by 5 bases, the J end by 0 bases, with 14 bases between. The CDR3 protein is CASSTDSNPSYEQYF. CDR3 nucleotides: TGTGCCAGCAGCACTGACTCGAACCCCTCCTACGAGCAGTACTTC.

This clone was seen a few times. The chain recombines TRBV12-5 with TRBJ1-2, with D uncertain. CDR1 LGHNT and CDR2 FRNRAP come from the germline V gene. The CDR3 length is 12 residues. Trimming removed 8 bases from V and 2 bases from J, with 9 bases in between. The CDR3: CASSAANYGYTF. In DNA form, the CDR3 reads TGTGCTAGTTCGGCAGCCAACTATGGCTACACCTTC.

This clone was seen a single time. Here the CDR3 DNA reads TGTGCCAGTAGTATTCTCAGTGGGACGGGTTTGGGCAATGAGCAGTTCTTC. Translation gives CASSILSGTGLGNEQFF. The V gene is TRBV19, the J gene TRBJ2-1; D possibly matches TRBD1 or TRBD2 (5 bases each). The CDR3 spans 17 residues. Trimming removed 3 bases at V and 6 bases at J, with 21 bases between. Germline CDR1 reads LNHDA; CDR2 reads SQIVND (reference sequence).

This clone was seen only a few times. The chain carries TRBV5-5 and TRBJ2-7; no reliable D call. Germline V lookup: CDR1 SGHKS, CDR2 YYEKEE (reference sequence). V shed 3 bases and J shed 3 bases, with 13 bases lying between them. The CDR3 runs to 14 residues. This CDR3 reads CASSSTLSNYEQYF. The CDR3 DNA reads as TGTGCCAGCAGCTCCACTCTTAGCAACTACGAGCAGTACTTC.

The chain's CDR3 is CAIGGGELSKAFF. The CDR3 bases are TGTGCCATCGGAGGGGGGGAACTTTCGAAAGCTTTCTTT. The chain joins TRBV10-3 to TRBJ1-1, with D perhaps matching TRBD1 (6 bases). Trimming left V 8 bases short and J 9 bases short, with 19 bases between. CDR3 size: 13 residues. Germline CDR1 reads ENHRY; CDR2 reads SYGVKD.

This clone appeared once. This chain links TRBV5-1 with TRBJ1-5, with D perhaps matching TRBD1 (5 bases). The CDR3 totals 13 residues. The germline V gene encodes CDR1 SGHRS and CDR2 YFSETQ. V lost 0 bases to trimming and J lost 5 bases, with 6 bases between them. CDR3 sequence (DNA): TGCGCCAGCAGCTTGGGGGGGGATCAGCCCCAGCATTTT. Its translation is CASSLGGDQPQHF.

In DNA form, the CDR3 reads TGTGCCAGCACCCTCGGTGTCAGCGGACCCCTCCACTTT. Encoded protein: CASTLGVSGPLHF. This chain connects TRBV6-6 to TRBJ1-6, with D uncertain. CDR3 length: 13 amino acids. V lost 7 bases and J lost 12, with 16 bases in between. CDR1 and CDR2 (germline): MNHNY, SVGAGI (reference sequence).